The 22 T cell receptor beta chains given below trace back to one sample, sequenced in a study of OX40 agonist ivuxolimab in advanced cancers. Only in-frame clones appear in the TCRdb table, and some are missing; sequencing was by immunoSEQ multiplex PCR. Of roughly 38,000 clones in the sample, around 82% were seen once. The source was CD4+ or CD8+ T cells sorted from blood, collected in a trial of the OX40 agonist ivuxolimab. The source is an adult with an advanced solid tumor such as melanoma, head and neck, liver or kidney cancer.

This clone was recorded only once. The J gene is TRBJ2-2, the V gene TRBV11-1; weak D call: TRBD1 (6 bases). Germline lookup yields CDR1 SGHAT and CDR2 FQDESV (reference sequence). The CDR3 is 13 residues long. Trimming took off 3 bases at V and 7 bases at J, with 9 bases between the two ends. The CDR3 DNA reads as TGTGCCAGCAGCTTCGTCAGGGGCGGGGAGCTGTTTTTT. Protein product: CASSFVRGGELFF.

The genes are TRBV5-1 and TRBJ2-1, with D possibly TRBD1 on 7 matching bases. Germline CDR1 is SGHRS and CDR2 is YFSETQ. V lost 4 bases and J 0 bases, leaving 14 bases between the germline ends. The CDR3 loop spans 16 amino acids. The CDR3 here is CASSVRQGLSYNEQFF. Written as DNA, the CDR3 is TGCGCCAGCAGCGTAAGACAGGGACTCTCCTACAATGAGCAGTTCTTC.

The CDR3 DNA sequence: TGTGCCAGCAGTAGACAGGGGGCGCAAGGAAACACCATATATTTT. Amino acids: CASSRQGAQGNTIYF. The V and J genes are TRBV6-5 and TRBJ1-3, with TRBD1 matching over 10 bases. J gave up 4 bases and V 5 bases, and 5 bases lay outside the gene matches. Looked up from germline, CDR1 is MNHEY and CDR2 is SVGAGI. The CDR3 sequence is 15 residues long.

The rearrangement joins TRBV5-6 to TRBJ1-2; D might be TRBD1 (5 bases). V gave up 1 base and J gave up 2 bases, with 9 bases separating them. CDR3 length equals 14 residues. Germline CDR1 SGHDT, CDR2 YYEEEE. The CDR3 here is CASSLRGANYGYTF. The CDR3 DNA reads TGTGCCAGCAGCTTGCGGGGCGCGAACTATGGCTACACCTTC.

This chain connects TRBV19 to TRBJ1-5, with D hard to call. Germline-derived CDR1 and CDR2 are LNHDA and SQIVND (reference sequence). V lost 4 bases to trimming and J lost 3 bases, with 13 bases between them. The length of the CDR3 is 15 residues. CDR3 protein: CASSTDTRLNQPQHF. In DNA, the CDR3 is TGTGCCAGTAGTACCGACACCCGTCTCAATCAGCCCCAGCATTTT.

CDR3: CASSIMQTGGASPLHF. The CDR3 DNA reads TGTGCCAGTAGTATCATGCAGACCGGGGGTGCTTCACCCCTCCACTTT. The chain has TRBV19 and TRBJ1-6, with a tentative D call TRBD1 (5 bases). Germline loops: CDR1 LNHDA, CDR2 SQIVND (reference sequence). With 3 bases removed from V and 9 bases from J, the gap between germline ends came to 18 bases. This CDR3 spans 16 amino acids.

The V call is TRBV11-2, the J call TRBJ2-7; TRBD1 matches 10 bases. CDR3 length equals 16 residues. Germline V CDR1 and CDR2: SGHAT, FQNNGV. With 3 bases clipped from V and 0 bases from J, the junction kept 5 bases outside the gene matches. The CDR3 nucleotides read TGTGCCAGCAGCTTTGGGACAGGGGTAAACTCCTACGAGCAGTACTTC. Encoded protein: CASSFGTGVNSYEQYF.

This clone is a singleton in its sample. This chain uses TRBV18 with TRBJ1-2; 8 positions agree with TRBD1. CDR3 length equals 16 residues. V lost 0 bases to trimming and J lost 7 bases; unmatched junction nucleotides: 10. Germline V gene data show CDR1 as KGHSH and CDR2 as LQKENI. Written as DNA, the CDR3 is TGTGCCAGCTCACCACCTCAGGTCGCAGGGGGCGTTGGCTACACCTTC. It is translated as CASSPPQVAGGVGYTF.

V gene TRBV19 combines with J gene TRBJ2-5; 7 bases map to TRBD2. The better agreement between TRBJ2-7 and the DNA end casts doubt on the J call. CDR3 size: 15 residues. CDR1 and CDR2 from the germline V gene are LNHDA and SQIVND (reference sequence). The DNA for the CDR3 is TGTGCCAGTAGTACCCAAGGGAGGGGAGCCTACGAGCAGTACTTC. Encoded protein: CASSTQGRGAYEQYF.

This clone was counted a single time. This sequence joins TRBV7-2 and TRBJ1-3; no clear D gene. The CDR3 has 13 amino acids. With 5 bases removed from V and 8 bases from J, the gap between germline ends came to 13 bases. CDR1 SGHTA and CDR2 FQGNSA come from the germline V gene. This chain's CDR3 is CASSPGEEYTIYF. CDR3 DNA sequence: TGTGCCAGCAGCCCTGGGGAGGAGTACACCATATATTTT.

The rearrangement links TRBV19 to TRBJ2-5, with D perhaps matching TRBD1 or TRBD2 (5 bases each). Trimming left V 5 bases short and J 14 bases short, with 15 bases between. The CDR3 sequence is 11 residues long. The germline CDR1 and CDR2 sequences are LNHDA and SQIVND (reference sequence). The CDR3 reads CASSGDPEPYF. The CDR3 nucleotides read TGTGCCAGTAGTGGGGACCCAGAGCCTTACTTC.

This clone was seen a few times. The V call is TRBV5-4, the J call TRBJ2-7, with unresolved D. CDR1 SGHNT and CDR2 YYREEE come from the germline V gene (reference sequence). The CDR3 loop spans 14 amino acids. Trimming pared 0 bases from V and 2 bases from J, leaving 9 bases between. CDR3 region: CASSLESRTYEQYF. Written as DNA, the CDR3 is TGTGCCAGCAGCTTGGAGAGCCGTACCTACGAGCAGTACTTC.

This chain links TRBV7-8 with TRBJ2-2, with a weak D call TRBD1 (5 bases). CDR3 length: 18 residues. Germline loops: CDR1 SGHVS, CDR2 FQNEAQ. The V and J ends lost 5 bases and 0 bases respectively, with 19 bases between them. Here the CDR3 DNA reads TGTGCCAGCAGCCCCCCGCCCCGCCAGGGTCCGAACACCGGGGAGCTGTTTTTT. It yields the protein CASSPPPRQGPNTGELFF.

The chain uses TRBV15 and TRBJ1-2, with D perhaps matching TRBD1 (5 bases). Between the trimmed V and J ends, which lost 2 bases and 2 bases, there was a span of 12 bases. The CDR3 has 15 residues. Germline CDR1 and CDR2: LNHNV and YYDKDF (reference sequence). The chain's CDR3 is CATSRKTTENYGYTF. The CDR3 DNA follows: TGTGCCACCAGCAGAAAAACGACAGAGAACTATGGCTACACCTTC.

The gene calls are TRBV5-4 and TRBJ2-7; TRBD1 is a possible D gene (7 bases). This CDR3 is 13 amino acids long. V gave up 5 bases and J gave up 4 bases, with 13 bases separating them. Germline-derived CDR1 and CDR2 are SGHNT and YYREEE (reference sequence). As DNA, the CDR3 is TGTGCCAGCAGTTCGACAGGGAGGTACGAGCAGTACTTC. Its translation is CASSSTGRYEQYF.

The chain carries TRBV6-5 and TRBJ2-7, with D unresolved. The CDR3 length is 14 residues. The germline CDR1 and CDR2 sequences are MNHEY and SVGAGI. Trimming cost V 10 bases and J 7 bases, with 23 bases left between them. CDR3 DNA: TGTGCCACCAAAAGTTCTGGCCGTACGGGTGAGCAGTACTTC. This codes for CATKSSGRTGEQYF.

CDR3 amino acids: CASSRRGGGNQETQYF. The CDR3 DNA sequence: TGTGCCAGCAGCCGGAGGGGCGGGGGGAACCAAGAGACCCAGTACTTC. The genes are TRBV9 and TRBJ2-5; 8 bases are shared with TRBD2. The CDR3 totals 16 residues. The germline CDR1 and CDR2 sequences are SGDLS and YYNGEE. Germline trimming cut 4 bases from V and 0 bases from J; bases unmatched to any gene: 8.

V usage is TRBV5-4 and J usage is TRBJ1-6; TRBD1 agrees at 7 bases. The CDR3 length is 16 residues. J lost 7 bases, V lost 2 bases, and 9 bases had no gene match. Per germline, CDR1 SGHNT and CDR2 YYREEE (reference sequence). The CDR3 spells CASSFWAGTANSPLHF. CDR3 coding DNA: TGTGCCAGCAGCTTTTGGGCCGGGACAGCAAATTCACCCCTCCACTTT.

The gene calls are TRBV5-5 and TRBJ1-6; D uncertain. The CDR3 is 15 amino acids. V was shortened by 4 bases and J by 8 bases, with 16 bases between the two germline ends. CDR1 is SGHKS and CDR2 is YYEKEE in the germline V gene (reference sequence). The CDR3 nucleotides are TGTGCCAGCAGCCGGCCTCGGCTGCAAGATTCACCCCTCCACTTT. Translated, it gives CASSRPRLQDSPLHF.

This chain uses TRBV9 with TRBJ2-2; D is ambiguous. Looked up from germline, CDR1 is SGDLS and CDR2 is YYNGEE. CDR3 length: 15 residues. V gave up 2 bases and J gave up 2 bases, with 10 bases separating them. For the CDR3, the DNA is TGTGCCAGCAGCGTCCGACACGTAAACACCGGGGAGCTGTTTTTT. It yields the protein CASSVRHVNTGELFF. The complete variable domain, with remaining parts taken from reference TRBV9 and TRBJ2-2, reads DSGVTQTPKHLITATGQRVTLRCSPRSGDLSVYWYQQSLDQGLQFLIQYYNGEERAKGNILERFSAQQFPDLHSELNLSSLELGDSALYFCASSVRHVNTGELFFGEGSRLTVL.

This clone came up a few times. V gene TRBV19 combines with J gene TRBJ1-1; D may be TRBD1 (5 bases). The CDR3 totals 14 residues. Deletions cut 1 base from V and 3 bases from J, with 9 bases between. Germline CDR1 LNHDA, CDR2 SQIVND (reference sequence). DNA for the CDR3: TGTGCCAGTAGTATAGGACAGCACGACACTGAAGCTTTCTTT. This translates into CASSIGQHDTEAFF. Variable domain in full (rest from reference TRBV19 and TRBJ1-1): DGGITQSPKYLFRKEGQNVTLSCEQNLNHDAMYWYRQDPGQGLRLIYYSQIVNDFQKGDIAEGYSVSREKKESFPLTVTSAQKNPTAFYLCASSIGQHDTEAFFGQGTRLTVV.

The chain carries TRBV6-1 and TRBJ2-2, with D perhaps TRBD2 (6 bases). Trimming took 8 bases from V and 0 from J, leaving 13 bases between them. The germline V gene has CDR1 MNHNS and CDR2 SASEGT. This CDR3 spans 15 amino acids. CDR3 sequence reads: CASARELANTGELFF. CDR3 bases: TGTGCCAGCGCCCGGGAGCTAGCGAACACCGGGGAGCTGTTTTTT.